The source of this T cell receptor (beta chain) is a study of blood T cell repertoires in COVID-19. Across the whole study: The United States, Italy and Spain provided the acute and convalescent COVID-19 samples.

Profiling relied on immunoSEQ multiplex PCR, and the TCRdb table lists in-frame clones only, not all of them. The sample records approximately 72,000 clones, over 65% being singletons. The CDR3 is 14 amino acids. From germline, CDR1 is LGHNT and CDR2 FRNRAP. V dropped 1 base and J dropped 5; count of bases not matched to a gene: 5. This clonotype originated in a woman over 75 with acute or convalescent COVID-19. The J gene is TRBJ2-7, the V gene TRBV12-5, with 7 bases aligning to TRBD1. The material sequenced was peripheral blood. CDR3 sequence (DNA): TGTGCTAGTGGTTTGGGCCAGGGGGTCGACGAGCAGTACTTC. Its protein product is CASGLGQGVDEQYF. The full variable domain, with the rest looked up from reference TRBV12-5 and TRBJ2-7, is DARVTQTPRHKVTEMGQEVTMRCQPILGHNTVFWYRQTMMQGLELLAYFRNRAPLDDSGMPKDRFSAEMPDATLATLKIQPSEPRDSAVYFCASGLGQGVDEQYFGPGTRLTVT.